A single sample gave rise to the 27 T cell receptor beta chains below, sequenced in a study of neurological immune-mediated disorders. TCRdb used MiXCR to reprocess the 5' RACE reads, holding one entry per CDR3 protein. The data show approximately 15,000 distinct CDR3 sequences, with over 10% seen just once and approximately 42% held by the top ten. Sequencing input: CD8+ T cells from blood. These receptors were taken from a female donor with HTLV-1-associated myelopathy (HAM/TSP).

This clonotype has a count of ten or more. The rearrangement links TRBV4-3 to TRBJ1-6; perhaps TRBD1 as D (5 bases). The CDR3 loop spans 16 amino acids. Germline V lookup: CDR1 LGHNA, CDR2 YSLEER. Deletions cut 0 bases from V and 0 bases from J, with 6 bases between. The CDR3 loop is CASSQDQGSYNSPLHF. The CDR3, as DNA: TGCGCCAGCAGCCAAGATCAGGGCTCCTATAATTCACCCCTCCACTTT.

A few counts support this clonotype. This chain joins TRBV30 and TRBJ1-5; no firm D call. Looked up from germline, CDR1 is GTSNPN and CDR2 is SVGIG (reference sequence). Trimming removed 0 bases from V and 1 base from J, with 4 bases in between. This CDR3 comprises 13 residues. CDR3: CAWSVGSNQPQHF. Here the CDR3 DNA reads TGTGCCTGGAGTGTAGGCAGCAATCAGCCCCAGCATTTT.

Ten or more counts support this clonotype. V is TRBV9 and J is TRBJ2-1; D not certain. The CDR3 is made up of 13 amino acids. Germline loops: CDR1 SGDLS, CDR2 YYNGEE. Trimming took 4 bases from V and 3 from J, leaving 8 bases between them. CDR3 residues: CASSSPYYNEQFF. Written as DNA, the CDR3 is TGTGCCAGCAGCTCCCCCTACTACAATGAGCAGTTCTTC.

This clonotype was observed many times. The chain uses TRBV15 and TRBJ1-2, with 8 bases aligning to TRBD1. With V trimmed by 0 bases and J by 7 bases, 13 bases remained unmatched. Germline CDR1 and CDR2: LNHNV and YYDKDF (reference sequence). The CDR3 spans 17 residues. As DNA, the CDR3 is TGTGCCACCAGCAGAGAGAGAGGACAGGGAGTCGTATTTGGCTACACCTTC. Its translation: CATSRERGQGVVFGYTF.

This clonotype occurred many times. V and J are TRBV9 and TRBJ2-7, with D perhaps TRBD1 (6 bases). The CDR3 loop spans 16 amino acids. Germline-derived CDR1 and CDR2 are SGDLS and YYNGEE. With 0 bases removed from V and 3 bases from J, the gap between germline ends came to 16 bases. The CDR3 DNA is TGTGCCAGCAGCGTAGGTGGGGGCGGATCTTTCTACGAGCAGTACTTC. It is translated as CASSVGGGGSFYEQYF.

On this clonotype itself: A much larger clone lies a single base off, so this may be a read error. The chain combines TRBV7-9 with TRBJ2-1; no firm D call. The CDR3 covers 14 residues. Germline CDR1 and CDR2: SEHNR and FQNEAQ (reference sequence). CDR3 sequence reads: CASSQIDEYNEQLF. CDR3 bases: TGTGCCAGCAGCCAGATTGACGAGTACAATGAGCAGTTATTC.

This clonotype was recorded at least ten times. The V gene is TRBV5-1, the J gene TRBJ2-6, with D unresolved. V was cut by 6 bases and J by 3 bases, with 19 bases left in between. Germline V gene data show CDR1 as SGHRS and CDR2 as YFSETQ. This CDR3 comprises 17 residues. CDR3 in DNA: TGCGCCAGCATGCCCGAACGATCGTTAGTTGGGGCCAACGTCCTGACTTTC. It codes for CASMPERSLVGANVLTF.

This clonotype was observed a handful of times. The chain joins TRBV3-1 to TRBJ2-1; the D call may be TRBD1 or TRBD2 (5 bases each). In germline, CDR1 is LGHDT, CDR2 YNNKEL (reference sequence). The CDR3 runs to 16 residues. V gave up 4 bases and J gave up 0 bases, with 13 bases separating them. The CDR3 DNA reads TGTGCCAGCAGCCGTGACGGGGCGAGCTCCTACAATGAGCAGTTCTTC. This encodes CASSRDGASSYNEQFF.

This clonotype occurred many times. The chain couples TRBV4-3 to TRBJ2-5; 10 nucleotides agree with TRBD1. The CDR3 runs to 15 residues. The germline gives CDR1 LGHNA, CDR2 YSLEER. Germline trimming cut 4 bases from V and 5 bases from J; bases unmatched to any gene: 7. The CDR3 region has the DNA TGCGCCAGCAGCCCGACAGGGGGCTTGTGGGAGACCCAGTACTTC. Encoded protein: CASSPTGGLWETQYF.

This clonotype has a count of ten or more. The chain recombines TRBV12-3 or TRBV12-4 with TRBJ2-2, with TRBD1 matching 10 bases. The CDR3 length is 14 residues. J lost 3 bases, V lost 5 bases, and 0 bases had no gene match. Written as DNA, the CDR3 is TGTGCCAGCAGTGGACAGGGGGACACCGGGGAGCTGTTTTTT. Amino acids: CASSGQGDTGELFF.

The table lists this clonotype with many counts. The CDR3 sequence: CASSPWTSGIRTQYF. CDR3 nucleotides: TGCGCCAGCAGCCCTTGGACTAGCGGGATTAGAACGCAGTATTTT. The rearrangement joins TRBV4-1 to TRBJ2-3, with 12 bases identical to TRBD2. CDR3 size: 15 residues. Trimming cost V 4 bases and J 9 bases; bases outside gene matches: 8. Germline V CDR1 and CDR2: MGHRA, YSYEKL.

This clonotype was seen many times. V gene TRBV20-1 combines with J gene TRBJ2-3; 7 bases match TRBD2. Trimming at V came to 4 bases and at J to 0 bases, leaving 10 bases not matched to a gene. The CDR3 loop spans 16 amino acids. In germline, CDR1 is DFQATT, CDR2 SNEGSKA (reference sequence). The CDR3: CSAIPTSQASTDTQYF. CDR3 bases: TGCAGTGCTATTCCGACTAGCCAAGCTAGCACAGATACGCAGTATTTT.

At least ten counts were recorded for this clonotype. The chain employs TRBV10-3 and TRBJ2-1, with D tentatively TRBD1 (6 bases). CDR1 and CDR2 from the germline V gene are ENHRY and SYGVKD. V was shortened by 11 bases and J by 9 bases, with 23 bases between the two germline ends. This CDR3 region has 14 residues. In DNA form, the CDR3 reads TGTGCCGGCTCTTCGGACAGTCAGTATTCTGAGCAGTTCTTC. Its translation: CAGSSDSQYSEQFF.

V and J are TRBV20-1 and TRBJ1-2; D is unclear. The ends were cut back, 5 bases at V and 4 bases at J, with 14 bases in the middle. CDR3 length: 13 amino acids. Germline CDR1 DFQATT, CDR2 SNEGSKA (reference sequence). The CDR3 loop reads CSALDLAGYGYTF. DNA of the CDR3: TGCAGTGCTCTTGATTTGGCTGGCTATGGCTACACCTTC.

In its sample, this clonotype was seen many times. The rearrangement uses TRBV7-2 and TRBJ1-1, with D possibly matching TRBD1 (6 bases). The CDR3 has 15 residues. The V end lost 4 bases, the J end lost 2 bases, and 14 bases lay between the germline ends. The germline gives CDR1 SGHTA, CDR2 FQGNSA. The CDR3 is CASSSSGHRNTEAFF. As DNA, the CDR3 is TGTGCCAGCAGCTCATCGGGACACAGAAACACTGAAGCTTTCTTT.

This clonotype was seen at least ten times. CDR3 nucleotides: TGTGCCAGCAGCCAAGTGACAGAAGCCAAAAACATTCAGTACTTC. This sequence encodes CASSQVTEAKNIQYF. J is TRBJ2-4 and V is TRBV3-1; D perhaps matches TRBD1 (5 bases). The CDR3 loop spans 15 amino acids. Germline loops: CDR1 LGHDT, CDR2 YNNKEL (reference sequence). The V gene lost 1 base and the J gene lost 0 bases, with 7 bases spanning the gap.

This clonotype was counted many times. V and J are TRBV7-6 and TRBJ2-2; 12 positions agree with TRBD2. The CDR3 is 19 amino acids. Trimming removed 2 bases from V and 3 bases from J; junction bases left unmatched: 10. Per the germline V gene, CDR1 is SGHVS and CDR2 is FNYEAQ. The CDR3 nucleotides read TGTGCCAGCAGCTTATTTGTACTAGCGGGAGGTCGAGACACCGGGGAGCTGTTTTTT. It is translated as CASSLFVLAGGRDTGELFF.

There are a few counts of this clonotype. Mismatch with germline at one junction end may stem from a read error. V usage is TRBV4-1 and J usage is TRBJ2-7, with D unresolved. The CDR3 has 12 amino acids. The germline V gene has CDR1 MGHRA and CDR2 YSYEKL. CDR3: CASTSKPPDECF. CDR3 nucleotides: TGCGCCAGCACCTCCAAGCCACCCGACGAGTGCTTC.

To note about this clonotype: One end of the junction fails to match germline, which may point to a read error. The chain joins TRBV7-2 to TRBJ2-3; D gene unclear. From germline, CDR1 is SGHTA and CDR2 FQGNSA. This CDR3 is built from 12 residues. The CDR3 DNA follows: TGTGCCAGCAACCCGAGCACATATACGCAGTATTTT. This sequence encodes CASNPSTYTQYF.

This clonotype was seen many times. CDR3 sequence reads: CASSFHRGTDTQYF. Written as DNA, the CDR3 is TGTGCCAGCAGTTTCCACAGGGGCACAGATACGCAGTATTTT. The chain links TRBV27 to TRBJ2-3; TRBD1 is a possible D gene (6 bases). V gave up 3 bases and J gave up 1 base, with 8 bases separating them. CDR3 length equals 14 residues. CDR1 is MNHEY and CDR2 is SMNVEV in the germline V gene (reference sequence).

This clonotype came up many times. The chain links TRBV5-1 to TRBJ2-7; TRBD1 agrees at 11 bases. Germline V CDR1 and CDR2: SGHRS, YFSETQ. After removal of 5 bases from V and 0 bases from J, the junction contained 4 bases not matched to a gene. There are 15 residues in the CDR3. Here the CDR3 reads CASRTGQGASYEQYF. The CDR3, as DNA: TGCGCCAGCAGAACCGGACAGGGGGCCTCCTACGAGCAGTACTTC.

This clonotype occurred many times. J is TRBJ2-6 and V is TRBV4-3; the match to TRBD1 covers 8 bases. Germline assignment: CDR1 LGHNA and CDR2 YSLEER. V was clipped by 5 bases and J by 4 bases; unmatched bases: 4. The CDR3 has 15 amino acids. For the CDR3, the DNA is TGCGCCAGCAGCAAGGACAGGGTGGGGGCCAACGTCCTGACTTTC. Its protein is CASSKDRVGANVLTF.

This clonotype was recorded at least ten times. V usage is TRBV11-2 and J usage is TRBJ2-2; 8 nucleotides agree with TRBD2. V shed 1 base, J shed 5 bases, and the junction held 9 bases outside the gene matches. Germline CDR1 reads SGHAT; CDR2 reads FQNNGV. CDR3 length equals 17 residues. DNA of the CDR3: TGTGCCAGCAGCTTAGCCCTCTCGCGGGGGGTAACCGGGGAGCTGTTTTTT. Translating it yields CASSLALSRGVTGELFF.

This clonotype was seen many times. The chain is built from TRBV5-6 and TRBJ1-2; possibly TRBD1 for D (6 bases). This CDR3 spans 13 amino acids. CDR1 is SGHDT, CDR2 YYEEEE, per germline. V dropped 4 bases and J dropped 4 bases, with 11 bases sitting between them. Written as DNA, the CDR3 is TGTGCCAGCAGCCCCGACAGGTCCTATGGCTACACCTTC. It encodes CASSPDRSYGYTF.

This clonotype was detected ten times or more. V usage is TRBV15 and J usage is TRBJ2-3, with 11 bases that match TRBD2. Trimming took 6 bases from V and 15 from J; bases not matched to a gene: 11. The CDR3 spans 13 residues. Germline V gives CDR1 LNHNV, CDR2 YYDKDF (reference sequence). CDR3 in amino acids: CATRAGLADRFYF. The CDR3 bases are TGTGCCACCAGAGCGGGACTAGCGGACCGATTTTATTTT.

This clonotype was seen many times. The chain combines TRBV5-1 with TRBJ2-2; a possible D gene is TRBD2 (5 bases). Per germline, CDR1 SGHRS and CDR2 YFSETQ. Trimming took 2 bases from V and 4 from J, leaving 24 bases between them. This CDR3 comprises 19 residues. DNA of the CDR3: TGCGCCAGCAGCTTTGGATGGGCCGTCTCGGCCGAGGGCACCGGGGAGCTGTTTTTT. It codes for CASSFGWAVSAEGTGELFF.

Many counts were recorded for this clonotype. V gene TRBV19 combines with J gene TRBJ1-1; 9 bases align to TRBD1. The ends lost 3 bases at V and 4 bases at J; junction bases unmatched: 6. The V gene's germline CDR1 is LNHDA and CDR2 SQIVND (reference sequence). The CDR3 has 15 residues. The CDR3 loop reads CASSMTGGSGTEAFF. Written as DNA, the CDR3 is TGTGCCAGTAGTATGACAGGGGGAAGCGGCACTGAAGCTTTCTTT. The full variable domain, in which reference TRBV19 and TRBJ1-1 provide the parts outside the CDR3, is DGGITQSPKYLFRKEGQNVTLSCEQNLNHDAMYWYRQDPGQGLRLIYYSQIVNDFQKGDIAEGYSVSREKKESFPLTVTSAQKNPTAFYLCASSMTGGSGTEAFFGQGTRLTVV.